These 29 T cell receptor beta chains were sequenced from one sample in a study of T cells in Graves' hyperthyroidism and ophthalmopathy. RNA transcripts served as the template for amplifying TCR beta CDR3 regions. During a first-round RT-PCR of the TCR CDR3, the HTBI primer set was used. Using its own MiXCR run on the multiplex PCR reads, TCRdb lists one record per CDR3 protein. The sample has 800,000 or so distinct CDR3 sequences; about 38% are singletons. The specimen sequenced was blood. These receptors all stem from a man younger than 30 with Graves' hyperthyroidism.

This clonotype was picked up many times. CDR3 in amino acids: CASRSGEHQPQHF. The CDR3 DNA reads as TGTGCCAGCAGGTCAGGGGAGCATCAGCCCCAGCATTTT. V usage is TRBV7-2 and J usage is TRBJ1-5; tentatively, D is TRBD1 (6 bases). V was clipped by 6 bases and J by 5 bases, with 11 bases between them. The CDR3 loop spans 13 amino acids. From germline, CDR1 is SGHTA and CDR2 FQGNSA.

This clonotype was seen ten or more times. The V and J genes are TRBV20-1 and TRBJ2-7; 9 bases align to TRBD1. V gave up 2 bases and J gave up 5 bases; unmatched junction bases: 7. This CDR3 comprises 14 residues. In germline, CDR1 is DFQATT, CDR2 SNEGSKA (reference sequence). The CDR3 nucleotides read TGCAGTGCTAGATCCCCGGGACAGGGAAACGAGCAGTACTTC. This gives the protein CSARSPGQGNEQYF.

The chain links TRBV7-3 to TRBJ2-5, with D possibly matching TRBD2 (6 bases). The CDR3 contains 15 residues. Deletions cut 2 bases from V and 5 bases from J, with 15 bases between. The V gene's germline CDR1 is SGHTA and CDR2 FQGTGA. The CDR3 sequence: CASSLVGGNEETQYF. CDR3 nucleotides: TGTGCCAGCAGCTTAGTTGGGGGGAATGAGGAGACCCAGTACTTC.

The chain has TRBV29-1 and TRBJ1-2; D might be TRBD1 (5 bases). Germline V gives CDR1 SQVTM, CDR2 ANQGSEA. The CDR3 length is 10 residues. The CDR3 bases are TGCAGTGAAGGCAGGGCTGGCTACACCTTC. It translates to CSEGRAGYTF.

In this sample, this clonotype turned up many times. The CDR3 DNA sequence: TGCAGTGCTAGACAGGGAGAGGGCACTGAAGCTTTCTTT. Protein sequence: CSARQGEGTEAFF. The chain combines TRBV20-1 with TRBJ1-1; TRBD1 might be the D (5 bases). The CDR3 is made up of 13 amino acids. Germline CDR1 reads DFQATT; CDR2 reads SNEGSKA (reference sequence). The V end lost 2 bases, the J end lost 4 bases, and 11 bases lay between the germline ends.

The rearrangement links TRBV15 to TRBJ2-7; 9 bases agree with TRBD1. V lost 4 bases to trimming and J lost 3 bases; unmatched junction nucleotides: 7. There are 15 residues in the CDR3. Germline CDR1 and CDR2: LNHNV and YYDKDF (reference sequence). CDR3 protein: CATSTLPGQGYEQYF. CDR3 sequence (DNA): TGTGCCACCAGCACCTTGCCGGGACAGGGCTACGAGCAGTACTTC.

This clonotype was counted a few times. Written as DNA, the CDR3 is TGTGCCAGCAGCGGAACTTCGTCCTCAGGGTACGGCAATCAGCCCCAGCATTTT. Translated, it gives CASSGTSSSGYGNQPQHF. The V gene is TRBV2, the J gene TRBJ1-5, with D possibly being TRBD1 (5 bases). Looked up from germline, CDR1 is SNHLY and CDR2 is FYNNEI. This CDR3 is built from 18 residues. V lost 6 bases to trimming and J lost 2 bases, with 23 bases between them.

This clonotype was detected a few times. The chain combines TRBV7-2 with TRBJ1-5; TRBD1 agrees at 9 bases. This CDR3 is built from 21 residues. CDR1 SGHTA and CDR2 FQGNSA come from the germline V gene. V trimming: 4 bases; J trimming: 3 bases; junction bases outside the gene matches: 22. This CDR3 is CASSSILPPVQGARSNQPQHF. The CDR3 DNA is TGTGCCAGCAGCTCCATCCTCCCGCCGGTACAGGGGGCCCGTTCCAATCAGCCCCAGCATTTT.

This clonotype was found a few times. The chain uses TRBV4-1 and TRBJ1-2, with D perhaps matching TRBD1 (5 bases). This CDR3 is built from 15 residues. The germline V gene encodes CDR1 MGHRA and CDR2 YSYEKL. V was pared by 0 bases and J by 8 bases, with 16 bases between. This CDR3 reads CASSQELGRERGYTF. The CDR3 bases are TGCGCCAGCAGCCAAGAGTTGGGCAGGGAGCGGGGCTACACCTTC.

J is TRBJ1-5 and V is TRBV11-2, with 7 bases identical to TRBD1. There are 15 residues in the CDR3. V shed 4 bases, J shed 5 bases, and the junction held 8 bases outside the gene matches. Germline V lookup: CDR1 SGHAT, CDR2 FQNNGV. CDR3 residues: CASSSQQGSDQPQHF. The CDR3 nucleotides read TGTGCCAGCAGCTCCCAACAGGGGTCGGATCAGCCCCAGCATTTT.

Turning to this clonotype: It may be a read error: a sequence one base away is much more abundant. The chain employs TRBV12-3 or TRBV12-4 and TRBJ1-4; unclear D gene. The CDR3 spans 11 residues. Here the CDR3 DNA reads TGTGCCAGCAGTTTGGGTTCGTCACTGCTTTTT. Its protein product is CASSLGSSLLF.

The CDR3 nucleotides read TGTGCCAGCAGCCAAGATTTTATAGGACTTAATTCACCCCTCCACTTT. Its translation: CASSQDFIGLNSPLHF. This chain joins TRBV7-9 and TRBJ1-6; D is unresolved. The V and J ends lost 5 bases and 6 bases respectively, with 17 bases between them. The CDR3 extends over 16 amino acids. Germline CDR1 is SEHNR and CDR2 is FQNEAQ (reference sequence).

The rearrangement joins TRBV7-2 to TRBJ2-3, with a tentative D call TRBD1 (5 bases). The ends were cut back, 4 bases at V and 2 bases at J, with 10 bases in the middle. CDR1 and CDR2 (germline): SGHTA, FQGNSA. CDR3 size: 14 residues. CDR3: CASSSGHITDTQYF. The CDR3 region has the DNA TGTGCCAGCAGCTCCGGACACATCACAGATACGCAGTATTTT. Combining the CDR3 with reference TRBV7-2 and TRBJ2-3 gives the whole variable domain GAGVSQSPSNKVTEKGKDVELRCDPISGHTALYWYRQSLGQGLEFLIYFQGNSAPDKSGLPSDRFSAERTGGSVSTLTIQRTQQEDSAVYLCASSSGHITDTQYFGPGTRLTVL.

This clonotype was seen many times. The V and J genes are TRBV25-1 and TRBJ1-1; the D gene is possibly TRBD1 (6 bases). V lost 3 bases, J lost 8 bases, and 10 bases lay in between. Germline values: CDR1 MGHDK, CDR2 SYGVNS. CDR3 length: 12 amino acids. CDR3: CASSDQGLEAFF. The CDR3 region has the DNA TGTGCCAGCAGTGACCAGGGGTTGGAAGCTTTCTTT.

This clonotype was seen only once. The chain carries TRBV30 and TRBJ1-1; the match to TRBD1 covers 9 bases. Germline assignment: CDR1 GTSNPN and CDR2 SVGIG (reference sequence). This CDR3 region has 17 residues. The V segment lost 0 bases and the J segment 11 bases; nucleotides outside the gene matches: 19. The CDR3 DNA reads as TGTGCCTGGAGTGTCCTCCTCTCCGGACAGGGGAAAACCGGGGCTTTCTTT. It yields the protein CAWSVLLSGQGKTGAFF.

For this clonotype: A much larger clone lies a single base off, so this may be a read error. The chain combines TRBV2 with TRBJ2-2; D not resolved. V was shortened by 7 bases and J by 6 bases, with 12 bases between the two germline ends. The germline V gene encodes CDR1 SNHLY and CDR2 FYNNEI. The CDR3 is 13 residues long. This CDR3 reads CASTEGRAGELFF. CDR3 DNA sequence: TGTGCCAGCACCGAAGGACGAGCCGGGGAGCTGTTTTTT. Based on the CDR3 plus reference TRBV2 and TRBJ2-2, the full variable domain is EPEVTQTPSHQVTQMGQEVILRCVPISNHLYFYWYRQILGQKVEFLVSFYNNEISEKSEIFDDQFSVERPDGSNFTLKIRSTKLEDSAMYFCASTEGRAGELFFGEGSRLTVL.

The CDR3 bases are TGTGCCAACTGGACATCTAGCCCCCAAGAGACCCAGTACTTC. Amino acids: CANWTSSPQETQYF. This chain connects TRBV6-6 to TRBJ2-5; D may be TRBD1 or TRBD2 (5 bases each). With 10 bases removed from V and 1 base from J, the gap between germline ends came to 16 bases. Germline CDR1 MNHNY, CDR2 SVGAGI (reference sequence). CDR3 length: 14 amino acids.

V is TRBV10-3 and J is TRBJ1-1; TRBD1 agrees at 7 bases. The length of the CDR3 is 16 residues. With 10 bases clipped from V and 1 base from J, the junction kept 15 bases outside the gene matches. Germline lookup yields CDR1 ENHRY and CDR2 SYGVKD. The DNA of the CDR3 is TGTGCCACCTCTCAAAAACCGGGACAGAGGAACACTGAAGCTTTCTTT. It encodes CATSQKPGQRNTEAFF.

This clonotype was recorded at least ten times. V is TRBV10-3 and J is TRBJ2-7, with 7 bases lining up with TRBD1. Looked up from germline, CDR1 is ENHRY and CDR2 is SYGVKD. The V segment lost 10 bases and the J segment 3 bases; nucleotides outside the gene matches: 6. The CDR3 loop spans 12 amino acids. CDR3 protein: CATKGDSYEQYF. DNA for the CDR3: TGTGCCACCAAGGGGGACAGCTACGAGCAGTACTTC.

DNA of the CDR3: TGTGCCAGCAGTTTTTTGGCGGGGGCTGAAGCTTTCTTT. Encoded protein: CASSFLAGAEAFF. V is TRBV12-3 or TRBV12-4 and J is TRBJ1-1; D might be TRBD1 (5 bases). Deletions cut 3 bases from V and 6 bases from J, with 11 bases between. The CDR3 is 13 residues long.

The rearrangement uses TRBV13 and TRBJ2-5, with TRBD2 matching 10 bases. CDR3 length equals 14 residues. CDR1 is PRHDT and CDR2 is FYEKMQ in the germline V gene (reference sequence). Germline trimming cut 8 bases from V and 1 base from J; bases unmatched to any gene: 4. The CDR3 loop reads CASGLAEIQETQYF. The CDR3, as DNA: TGTGCCAGCGGACTAGCGGAAATCCAAGAGACCCAGTACTTC.

As to this clonotype: Being one base from a much bigger clone, this may be a read error. The chain is built from TRBV29-1 and TRBJ2-5, with D tentatively TRBD2 (7 bases). The germline V gene encodes CDR1 SQVTM and CDR2 ANQGSEA. Trimming shortened V by 3 bases and J by 3 bases, and 11 bases separated the two germline ends. The length of the CDR3 is 13 residues. The DNA of the CDR3 is TGCAGCGTTGATCAAGGGGGGGAAGAGACCCAGTACTTC. Amino acid sequence: CSVDQGGEETQYF.

On this clonotype: Given a much more abundant clone one base away, this may be a read error. V usage is TRBV5-1 and J usage is TRBJ1-2, with D unclear. The CDR3 length is 13 residues. Looked up from germline, CDR1 is SGHRS and CDR2 is YFSETQ. V gave up 4 bases and J gave up 2 bases, with 9 bases separating them. CDR3 loop: CASSPNWNYGYTF. The CDR3 DNA reads TGCGCCAGCAGCCCGAACTGGAACTATGGCTACACCTTC.

The chain employs TRBV10-3 and TRBJ1-5, with D perhaps TRBD1 (5 bases). The V gene lost 10 bases and the J gene lost 12 bases, with 22 bases spanning the gap. The CDR3 sequence is 13 residues long. Germline lookup yields CDR1 ENHRY and CDR2 SYGVKD. The CDR3 bases are TGTGCCACCGGGACCGATTTCAATCGCTTCCAGCATTTT. Encoded protein: CATGTDFNRFQHF.

The chain uses TRBV4-1 and TRBJ2-5; 7 bases are shared with TRBD1. This CDR3 is 14 amino acids long. V lost 2 bases, J lost 3 bases, and 3 bases stayed unmatched. Germline CDR1 and CDR2: MGHRA and YSYEKL. CDR3 sequence: CASSQPGQKETQYF. The CDR3 DNA reads as TGCGCCAGCAGCCAACCGGGACAGAAAGAGACCCAGTACTTC.

This clonotype was seen a few times. The chain uses TRBV20-1 and TRBJ2-5; D may be TRBD1 (7 bases). Deletions cut 2 bases from V and 3 bases from J, with 16 bases between. CDR1 DFQATT and CDR2 SNEGSKA come from the germline V gene (reference sequence). CDR3 length: 15 amino acids. The CDR3 spells CSARSGGNNKETQYF. The CDR3 bases are TGCAGTGCTAGATCAGGGGGGAATAACAAAGAGACCCAGTACTTC.

The chain is built from TRBV19 and TRBJ1-1; D is unclear. CDR3 size: 13 residues. The V gene's germline CDR1 is LNHDA and CDR2 SQIVND (reference sequence). The V gene lost 7 bases and the J gene lost 0 bases, with 9 bases spanning the gap. This CDR3 is CASIQRVNTEAFF. The CDR3 region has the DNA TGTGCCAGTATTCAGAGAGTGAACACTGAAGCTTTCTTT.

This chain links TRBV29-1 with TRBJ1-3; D uncertain. The V gene lost 6 bases and the J gene lost 0 bases, with 15 bases spanning the gap. The CDR3 has 15 residues. Germline lookup yields CDR1 SQVTM and CDR2 ANQGSEA. The chain's CDR3 is CSVTIEPYSGNTIYF. CDR3 nucleotides: TGCAGCGTGACCATCGAACCTTACTCTGGAAACACCATATATTTT.

This clonotype was detected many times. The gene calls are TRBV2 and TRBJ1-5; TRBD1 might be the D (6 bases). Germline CDR1 reads SNHLY; CDR2 reads FYNNEI. The CDR3 consists of 13 residues. V shed 8 bases and J shed 7 bases, with 15 bases lying between them. The CDR3 DNA reads as TGTGCCAGCCGAGATGGGGGGGGCCAGCCCCAGCATTTT. Protein product: CASRDGGGQPQHF.